The source of this T cell receptor beta chain is a study of patients and donors after allogeneic stem cell transplantation. TCRdb called the RT-PCR reads again in MiXCR, with one record for every CDR3 protein. The sample comprises fewer than 500,000 distinct CDR3 sequences, roughly 16% of which are singletons, and less than 8.5% rests with the top ten. The CDR3 length is 14 residues. V was cut by 3 bases and J by 1 base, with 10 bases left in between. CDR1 and CDR2 from the germline V gene are SGHRS and YFSETQ. The rearrangement links TRBV5-1 to TRBJ2-5; no reliable D call. Material: blood, either unsorted or a sorted T cell fraction (not recorded which). The clonotype comes from a human donor who was either an allogeneic HSCT recipient or a stem cell or donor lymphocyte infusion donor (not recorded which). It is not recorded whose cells these are; they may come from a transplant donor. Written as DNA, the CDR3 is TGCGCCAGCAGCTGGCGGACGGGCCAAGAGACCCAGTACTTC. The encoded protein is CASSWRTGQETQYF.